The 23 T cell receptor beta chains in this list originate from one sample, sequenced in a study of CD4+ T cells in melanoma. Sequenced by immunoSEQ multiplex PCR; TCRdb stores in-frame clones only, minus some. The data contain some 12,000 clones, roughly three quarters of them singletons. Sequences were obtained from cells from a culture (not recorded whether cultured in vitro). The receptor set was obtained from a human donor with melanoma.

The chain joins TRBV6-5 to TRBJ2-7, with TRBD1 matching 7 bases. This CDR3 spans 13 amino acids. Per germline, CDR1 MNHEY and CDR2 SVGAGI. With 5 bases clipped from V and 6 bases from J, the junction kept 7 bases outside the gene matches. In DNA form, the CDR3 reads TGTGCCAGCAGTCTCCACCACAGGGGCGAGCAGTACTTC. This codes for CASSLHHRGEQYF.

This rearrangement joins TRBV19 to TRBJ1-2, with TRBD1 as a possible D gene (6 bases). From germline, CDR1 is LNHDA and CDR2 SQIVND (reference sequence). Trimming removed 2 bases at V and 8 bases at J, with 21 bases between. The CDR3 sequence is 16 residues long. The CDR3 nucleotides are TGTGCCAGTAGTATAAGTCGTGGGGACAAGACTGGGGGCTACACCTTC. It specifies CASSISRGDKTGGYTF. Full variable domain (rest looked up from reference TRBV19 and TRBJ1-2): DGGITQSPKYLFRKEGQNVTLSCEQNLNHDAMYWYRQDPGQGLRLIYYSQIVNDFQKGDIAEGYSVSREKKESFPLTVTSAQKNPTAFYLCASSISRGDKTGGYTFGSGTRLTVV.

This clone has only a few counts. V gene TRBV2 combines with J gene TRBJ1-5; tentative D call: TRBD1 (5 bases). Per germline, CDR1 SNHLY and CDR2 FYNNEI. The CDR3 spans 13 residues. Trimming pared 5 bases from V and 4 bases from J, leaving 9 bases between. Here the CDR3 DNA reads TGTGCCAGCAGTATCGACAGAAATCAGCCCCAGCATTTT. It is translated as CASSIDRNQPQHF.

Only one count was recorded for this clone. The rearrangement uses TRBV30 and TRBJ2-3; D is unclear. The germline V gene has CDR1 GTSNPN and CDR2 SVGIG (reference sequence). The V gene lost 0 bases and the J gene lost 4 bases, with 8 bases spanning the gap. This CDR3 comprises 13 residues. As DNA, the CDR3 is TGTGCCTGGAGTGTACTGGGCGCAGATACGCAGTATTTT. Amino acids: CAWSVLGADTQYF.

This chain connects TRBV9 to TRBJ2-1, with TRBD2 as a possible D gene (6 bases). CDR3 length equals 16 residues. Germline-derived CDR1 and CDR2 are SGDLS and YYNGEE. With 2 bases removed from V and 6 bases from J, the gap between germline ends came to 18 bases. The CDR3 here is CASSVIPGLAANEQFF. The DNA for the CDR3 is TGTGCCAGCAGCGTCATTCCGGGACTGGCCGCCAATGAGCAGTTCTTC.

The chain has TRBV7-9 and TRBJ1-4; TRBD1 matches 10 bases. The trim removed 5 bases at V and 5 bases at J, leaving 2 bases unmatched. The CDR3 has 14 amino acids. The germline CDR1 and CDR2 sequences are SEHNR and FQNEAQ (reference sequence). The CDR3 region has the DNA TGTGCCAGCAGCGAGGGACAGGGGAATGAAAAACTGTTTTTT. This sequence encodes CASSEGQGNEKLFF.

CDR3 region: CASSPAGGLGKLFF. In DNA, the CDR3 is TGTGCCAGCAGTCCCGCTGGGGGCCTGGGGAAACTGTTTTTT. This sequence joins TRBV6-5 and TRBJ1-4; TRBD1 is a possible D gene (6 bases). V was trimmed by 5 bases and J by 11 bases, leaving 18 bases between them. The length of the CDR3 is 14 residues. The germline gives CDR1 MNHEY, CDR2 SVGAGI.

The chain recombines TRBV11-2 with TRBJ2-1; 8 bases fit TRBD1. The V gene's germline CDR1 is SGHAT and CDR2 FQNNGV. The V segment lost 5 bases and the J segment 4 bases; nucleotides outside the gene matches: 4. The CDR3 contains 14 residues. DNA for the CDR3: TGTGCCAGCAGCCATGGACAGGGATACAATGAGCAGTTCTTC. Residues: CASSHGQGYNEQFF.

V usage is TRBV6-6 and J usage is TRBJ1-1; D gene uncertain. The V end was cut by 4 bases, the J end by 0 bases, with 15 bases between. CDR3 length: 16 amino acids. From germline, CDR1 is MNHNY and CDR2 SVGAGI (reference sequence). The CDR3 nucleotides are TGTGCCAGCAGTTCCGGCCTTGTAGCCATGAACACTGAAGCTTTCTTT. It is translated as CASSSGLVAMNTEAFF.

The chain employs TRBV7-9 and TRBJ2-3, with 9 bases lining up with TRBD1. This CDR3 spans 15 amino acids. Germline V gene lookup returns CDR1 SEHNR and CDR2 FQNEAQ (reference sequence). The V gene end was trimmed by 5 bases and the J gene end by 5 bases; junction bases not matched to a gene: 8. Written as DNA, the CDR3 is TGTGCCAGCAGCCCGTACAGGGGGCGCGGAGATACGCAGTATTTT. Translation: CASSPYRGRGDTQYF.

The CDR3 bases are TGTGCCTGGTCCCCGGACCTGTCGCGGGAGCAGTACTTC. As protein: CAWSPDLSREQYF. The rearrangement joins TRBV30 to TRBJ2-7; D is unclear. This CDR3 region has 13 residues. The germline CDR1 and CDR2 sequences are GTSNPN and SVGIG (reference sequence). V was trimmed by 5 bases and J by 7 bases, leaving 18 bases between them. Using reference TRBV30 and TRBJ2-7 for the parts outside the CDR3, the full variable domain is SQTIHQWPATLVQPVGSPLSLECTVEGTSNPNLYWYRQAAGRGLQLLFYSVGIGQISSEVPQNLSASRPQDRQFILSSKKLLLSDSGFYLCAWSPDLSREQYFGPGTRLTVT.

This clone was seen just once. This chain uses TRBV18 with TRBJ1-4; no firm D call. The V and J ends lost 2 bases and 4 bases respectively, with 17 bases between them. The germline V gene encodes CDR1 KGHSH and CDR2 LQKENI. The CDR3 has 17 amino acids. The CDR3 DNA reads TGTGCCAGCTCACCAGGGGAAGAGAATATTAATAATGAAAAACTGTTTTTT. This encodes CASSPGEENINNEKLFF.

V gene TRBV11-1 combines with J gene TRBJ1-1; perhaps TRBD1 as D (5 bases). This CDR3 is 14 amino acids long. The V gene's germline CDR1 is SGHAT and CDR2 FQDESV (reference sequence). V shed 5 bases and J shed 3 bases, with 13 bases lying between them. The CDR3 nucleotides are TGTGCCAGCAGCAACGACAGATGGGACACTGAAGCTTTCTTT. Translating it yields CASSNDRWDTEAFF. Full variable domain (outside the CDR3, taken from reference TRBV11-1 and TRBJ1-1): EAEVAQSPRYKITEKSQAVAFWCDPISGHATLYWYRQILGQGPELLVQFQDESVVDDSQLPKDRFSAERLKGVDSTLKIQPAELGDSAMYLCASSNDRWDTEAFFGQGTRLTVV.

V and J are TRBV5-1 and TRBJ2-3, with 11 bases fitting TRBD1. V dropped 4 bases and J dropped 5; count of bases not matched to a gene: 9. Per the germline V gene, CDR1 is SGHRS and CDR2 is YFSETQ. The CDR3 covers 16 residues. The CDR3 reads CASSPTGTGGRDTQYF. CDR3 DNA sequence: TGCGCCAGCAGCCCTACCGGGACAGGGGGTAGAGATACGCAGTATTTT.

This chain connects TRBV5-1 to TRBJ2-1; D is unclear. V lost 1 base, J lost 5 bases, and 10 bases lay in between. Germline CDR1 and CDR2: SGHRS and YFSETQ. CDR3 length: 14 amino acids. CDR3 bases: TGCGCCAGCAGCTTGCGCATCACCGACAATGAGCAGTTCTTC. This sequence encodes CASSLRITDNEQFF.

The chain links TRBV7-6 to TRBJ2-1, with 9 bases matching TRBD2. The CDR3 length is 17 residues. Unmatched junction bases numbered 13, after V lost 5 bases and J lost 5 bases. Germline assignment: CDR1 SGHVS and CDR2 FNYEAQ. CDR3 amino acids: CASSRRTVAGVNNEQFF. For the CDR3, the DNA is TGTGCCAGCAGCCGGAGGACCGTAGCGGGGGTAAACAATGAGCAGTTCTTC.

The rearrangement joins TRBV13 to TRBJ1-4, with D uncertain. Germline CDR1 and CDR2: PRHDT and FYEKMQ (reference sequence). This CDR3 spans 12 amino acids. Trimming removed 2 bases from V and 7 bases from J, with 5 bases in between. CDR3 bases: TGTGCCAGCAGCTTAAAGGGTGAAAAACTGTTTTTT. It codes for CASSLKGEKLFF.

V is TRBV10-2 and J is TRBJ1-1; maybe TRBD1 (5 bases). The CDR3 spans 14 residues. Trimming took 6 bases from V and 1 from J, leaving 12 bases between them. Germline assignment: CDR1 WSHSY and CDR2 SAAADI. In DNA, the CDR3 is TGCGCCAGCAGGGGCCAGGGCCCGAACACTGAAGCTTTCTTT. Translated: CASRGQGPNTEAFF.

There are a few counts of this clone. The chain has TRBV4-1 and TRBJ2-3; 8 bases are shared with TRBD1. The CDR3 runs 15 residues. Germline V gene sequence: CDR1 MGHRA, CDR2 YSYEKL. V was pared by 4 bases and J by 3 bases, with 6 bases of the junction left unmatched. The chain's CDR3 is CASSRTGGGTDTQYF. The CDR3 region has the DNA TGCGCCAGCAGCCGAACAGGGGGAGGTACAGATACGCAGTATTTT.

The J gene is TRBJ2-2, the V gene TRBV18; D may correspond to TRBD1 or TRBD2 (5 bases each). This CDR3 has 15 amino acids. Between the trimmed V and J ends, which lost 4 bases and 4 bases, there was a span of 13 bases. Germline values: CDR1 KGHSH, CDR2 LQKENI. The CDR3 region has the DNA TGTGCCAGCTCACTAAGCTGGGACCGCACCGGGGAGCTGTTTTTT. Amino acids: CASSLSWDRTGELFF.

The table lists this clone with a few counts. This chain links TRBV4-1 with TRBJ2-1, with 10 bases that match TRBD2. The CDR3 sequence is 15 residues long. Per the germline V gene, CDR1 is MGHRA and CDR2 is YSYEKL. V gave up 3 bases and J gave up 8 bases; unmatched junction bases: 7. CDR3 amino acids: CASSHQAGGLYEQFF. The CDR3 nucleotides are TGCGCCAGCAGCCATCAAGCGGGGGGGCTTTATGAGCAGTTCTTC.

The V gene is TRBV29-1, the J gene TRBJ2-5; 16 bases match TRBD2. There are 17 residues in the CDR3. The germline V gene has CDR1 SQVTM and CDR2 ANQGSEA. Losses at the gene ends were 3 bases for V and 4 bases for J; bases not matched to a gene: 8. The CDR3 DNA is TGCAGCGTTGAGGGGACTAGCGGGGGGGTTCCAGGAGAGACCCAGTACTTC. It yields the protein CSVEGTSGGVPGETQYF. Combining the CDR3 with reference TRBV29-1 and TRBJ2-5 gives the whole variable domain SAVISQKPSRDICQRGTSLTIQCQVDSQVTMMFWYRQQPGQSLTLIATANQGSEATYESGFVIDKFPISRPNLTFSTLTVSNMSPEDSSIYLCSVEGTSGGVPGETQYFGPGTRLLVL.

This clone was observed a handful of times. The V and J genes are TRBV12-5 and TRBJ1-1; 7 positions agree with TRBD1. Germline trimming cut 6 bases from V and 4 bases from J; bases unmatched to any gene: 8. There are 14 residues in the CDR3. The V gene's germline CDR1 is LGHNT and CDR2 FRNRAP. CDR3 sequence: CASGLTGTGTEAFF. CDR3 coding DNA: TGTGCTAGTGGCCTGACAGGGACGGGCACTGAAGCTTTCTTT.